The rows below give T cell receptor beta chains drawn from one sample of a study of blood T cell repertoires in COVID-19. The repertoire was sequenced with immunoSEQ multiplex PCR; TCRdb's copy has only in-frame clones and lacks some. The sample carries just over 95,000 clones, approximately 90% recorded once. Source material: peripheral blood. The receptors were gathered from a man in his 60s with acute or convalescent COVID-19. Each CDR3 is given with its conserved first and last residue. A D gene is named only where the DNA matches it firmly. Clone size is not always given. Where it is, it says once, few, many or a class for expanded clones.

cdr3_nt	cdr3_aa	j_call	v_call	clone_size	d_call
TGTGCCAGCAGCCCTATGACAGGGGTACATGAGCAGTTCTTC	CASSPMTGVHEQFF	TRBJ2-1	TRBV7-8	NA	TRBD1
TGTGCCAGCAGCTTAGTTGGGCCGAGGAACACTGAAGCTTTCTTT	CASSLVGPRNTEAFF	TRBJ1-1	TRBV11-2	NA	NA
TGTGCCAGCACAACAAAAGGGGCAGGGGAAGAAAAACTGTTTTTT	CASTTKGAGEEKLFF	TRBJ1-4	TRBV6-5	NA	NA
TGTGCCAGCTATCCCCGAGGCGGGGGCGAAGCTTTCTTT	CASYPRGGGEAFF	TRBJ1-1	TRBV3-1/TRBV3-2	once	NA
TGTGCCAGCAGCTTAACAGGGTCCAACACTGAAGCTTTCTTT	CASSLTGSNTEAFF	TRBJ1-1	TRBV11-2	NA	NA
TGTGCCAGCAGTAGGACAGGGCAACAGTACTTC	CASSRTGQQYF	TRBJ2-7	TRBV12-3/TRBV12-4	NA	TRBD1
TGTGCCAGCTCACCACCCGGGACAGGGGCCGAGTGGGCTTTCTTT	CASSPPGTGAEWAFF	TRBJ1-1	TRBV18	NA	TRBD1
TGTGCCAGCACCCCGGGCGGGTCCGGGGAGCTGTTTTTT	CASTPGGSGELFF	TRBJ2-2	TRBV6-2/TRBV6-3	NA	NA
TGCGCCAGCAGCTTGGGGCGGAGTAATGAAAAACTGTTTTTT	CASSLGRSNEKLFF	TRBJ1-4	TRBV5-1	NA	NA
TGTGCCAGCAGCCCCCCGGGACAGGGATTCTATGGCTACACCTTC	CASSPPGQGFYGYTF	TRBJ1-2	TRBV6-5	NA	TRBD1
TGCAGCGTGACGCCGCCAGTCTTGGAGGGAGAGACCCAGTACTTC	CSVTPPVLEGETQYF	TRBJ2-5	TRBV29-1	NA	NA
TGTGTCAGCAGCTTAAGTAGCTCTGGGGCCAACGTCCTGACTTTC	CVSSLSSSGANVLTF	TRBJ2-6	TRBV7-6	NA	NA
TGTGCCAGCACCGGGGAAGGGGGCAAGGGCTACACCTTC	CASTGEGGKGYTF	TRBJ1-2	TRBV2	NA	TRBD1
TGTGCCAGCAACCTACTAGCGAGCACAGATACGCAGTATTTT	CASNLLASTDTQYF	TRBJ2-3	TRBV5-8	NA	TRBD2
TGTGCCAGCAGGGGGGACAGCAACTATGGCTACACCTTC	CASRGDSNYGYTF	TRBJ1-2	TRBV4-2	NA	TRBD1